One sample yielded the 9 T cell receptor beta chains listed below, sequenced in a study of cytomegalovirus exposure and HLA in healthy donors. PCR used 60 Vbeta primers and 13 Jbeta primers. Profiling relied on immunoSEQ multiplex PCR, and the TCRdb table lists in-frame clones only, not all of them. Among about 110,000 clones listed, around 60% were seen once. Material: PBMCs. The receptors derive from a man between 25 and 39 years old in good health and CMV-seropositive.

The rearrangement uses TRBV27 and TRBJ2-7; 8 bases fit TRBD1. V lost 5 bases to trimming and J lost 3 bases; unmatched junction nucleotides: 6. CDR1 and CDR2 (germline): MNHEY, SMNVEV (reference sequence). The CDR3 runs 14 residues. The DNA of the CDR3 is TGTGCCAGCAGTCCTCGCGGGACAGGCTACGAGCAGTACTTC. This encodes CASSPRGTGYEQYF.

This chain links TRBV6-5 with TRBJ2-7; 7 bases match TRBD2. The CDR3 spans 14 residues. The V gene's germline CDR1 is MNHEY and CDR2 SVGAGI. Trimming took 6 bases from V and 2 from J; bases not matched to a gene: 7. In DNA form, the CDR3 reads TGTGCCAGCAGCCTGGCGGGGGTGGCCTACGAGCAGTACTTC. It is translated as CASSLAGVAYEQYF.

V and J are TRBV5-6 and TRBJ2-3; 9 bases are a match to TRBD2. Germline CDR1 is SGHDT and CDR2 is YYEEEE. The CDR3 contains 15 residues. The junction had 11 bases not matched to a gene; V was cut back by 4 bases and J by 8 bases. DNA for the CDR3: TGTGCCAGCAGCCCCTTAGCGGGGGCCGGAGGTACGCAGTATTTT. Protein product: CASSPLAGAGGTQYF.

The V and J genes are TRBV10-3 and TRBJ2-4; D might be TRBD1 (6 bases). Germline CDR1 and CDR2: ENHRY and SYGVKD. The CDR3 has 15 residues. Trimming stripped 5 bases from V and 8 bases from J, with 19 bases between. The CDR3 loop is CAISSGQRPGDIQYF. In nucleotides, the CDR3 is TGTGCCATCAGTTCTGGACAGAGACCAGGGGACATTCAGTACTTC.

Turning to this clone: Additional DNA sequences in this sample encode the identical CDR3. This chain joins TRBV18 and TRBJ2-7; TRBD1 matches at 11 bases. The CDR3 length is 15 residues. J was trimmed by 2 bases and V by 3 bases; bases with no gene match: 3. Looked up from germline, CDR1 is KGHSH and CDR2 is LQKENI. The CDR3 DNA reads TGTGCCAGCTCACCGGGGACAGGGGGGACCTACGAGCAGTACTTC. Translated: CASSPGTGGTYEQYF. The full variable domain, its missing parts supplied by reference TRBV18 and TRBJ2-7, is NAGVMQNPRHLVRRRGQEARLRCSPMKGHSHVYWYRQLPEEGLKFMVYLQKENIIDESGMPKERFSAEFPKEGPSILRIQQVVRGDSAAYFCASSPGTGGTYEQYFGPGTRLTVT.

The chain combines TRBV13 with TRBJ2-7; TRBD1 is a possible D gene (5 bases). Germline CDR1 reads PRHDT; CDR2 reads FYEKMQ (reference sequence). The CDR3 spans 13 residues. Trimming took 5 bases from V and 2 from J, leaving 10 bases between them. For the CDR3, the DNA is TGTGCCAGCAGCCCAGGGCCCACCTACGAGCAGTACTTC. Protein: CASSPGPTYEQYF.

This chain uses TRBV6-1 with TRBJ1-6, with TRBD1 identical over 7 bases. V dropped 4 bases and J dropped 10; count of bases not matched to a gene: 7. The CDR3 length is 14 residues. Germline CDR1 is MNHNS and CDR2 is SASEGT. CDR3 protein: CASSADRAISPLHF. DNA for the CDR3: TGTGCCAGCAGTGCAGACAGGGCCATCTCACCCCTCCACTTT.

V usage is TRBV7-9 and J usage is TRBJ2-1, with TRBD1 matching 10 bases. The junction had 7 bases not matched to a gene; V was cut back by 6 bases and J by 11 bases. The germline V gene encodes CDR1 SEHNR and CDR2 FQNEAQ (reference sequence). This CDR3 contains 13 residues. CDR3: CASRTGQGLQQFF. The CDR3 DNA is TGTGCCAGCAGAACGGGACAGGGGCTGCAGCAGTTCTTC.

V is TRBV11-2 and J is TRBJ1-2; D call uncertain. V shed 2 bases and J shed 7 bases, with 11 bases lying between them. This CDR3 region has 13 residues. Per germline, CDR1 SGHAT and CDR2 FQNNGV. The CDR3 reads CASSLLQASGYTF. CDR3 DNA: TGTGCCAGCAGCTTATTGCAGGCGAGTGGCTACACCTTC.